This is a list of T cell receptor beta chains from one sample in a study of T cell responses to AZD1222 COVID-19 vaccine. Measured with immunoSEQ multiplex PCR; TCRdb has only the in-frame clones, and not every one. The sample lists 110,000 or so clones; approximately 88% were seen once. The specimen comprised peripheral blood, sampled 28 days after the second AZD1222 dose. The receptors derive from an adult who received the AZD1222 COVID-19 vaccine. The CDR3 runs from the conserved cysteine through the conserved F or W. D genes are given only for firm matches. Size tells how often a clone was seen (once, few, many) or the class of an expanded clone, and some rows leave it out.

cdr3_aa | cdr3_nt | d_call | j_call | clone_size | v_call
CASSPPRRFGNTIYF | TGTGCCAGCTCACCACCGAGACGCTTCGGAAACACCATATATTTT | NA | TRBJ1-3 | NA | TRBV18
CASSPLERGIGEQYF | TGTGCCAGCAGCCCGCTGGAACGAGGAATTGGGGAGCAGTACTTC | NA | TRBJ2-7 | NA | TRBV28
CASSMGRVTDTEAFF | TGTGCCAGTAGTATGGGAAGGGTTACGGACACTGAAGCTTTCTTT | NA | TRBJ1-1 | once | TRBV19
CAAGLNQGGTEAFF | TGTGCCGCGGGGCTTAATCAAGGGGGCACAGAAGCTTTCTTT | TRBD1 | TRBJ1-1 | NA | TRBV10-3
CASSLPLIGSGANVLTF | TGTGCCAGCAGCTTACCCCTCATTGGGTCTGGGGCCAACGTCCTGACTTTC | NA | TRBJ2-6 | NA | TRBV7-9
CASTRNNEQFF | TGTGCCAGCACTAGAAACAATGAGCAGTTCTTC | NA | TRBJ2-1 | NA | TRBV2
CASSVGRQEYHYGYTF | TGTGCCAGCAGCGTAGGCCGGCAGGAGTACCATTATGGCTACACCTTC | NA | TRBJ1-2 | few | TRBV9
CASSYTGQNTEAFF | TGTGCCAGCAGTTACACGGGACAGAACACTGAAGCTTTCTTT | NA | TRBJ1-1 | NA | TRBV6-2/TRBV6-3
CASSEHRPGRENEKLFF | TGTGCCAGCAGTGAACACAGACCGGGAAGAGAGAATGAAAAACTGTTTTTT | NA | TRBJ1-4 | NA | TRBV6-1
CASSLVLPYNEQFF | TGTGCCAGCAGCCTAGTCCTTCCTTACAATGAGCAGTTCTTC | NA | TRBJ2-1 | NA | TRBV7-2
CASSFTGNTEAFF | TGTGCCAGCAGTTTCACAGGGAACACTGAAGCTTTCTTT | NA | TRBJ1-1 | NA | TRBV6-2/TRBV6-3